This is a list of T cell receptor beta chains from one sample in a study of spatial heterogeneity in lung cancer. TCRdb reprocessed the 5' RACE reads via MiXCR and lists one record per CDR3 protein. The table records about 120,000 distinct CDR3 sequences, 10% to 15% of them present only once. This specimen was PBMCs, taken at follow-up. The receptors derive from a male donor with early-stage non-small cell lung cancer. Both conserved end residues are trimmed from each CDR3. Each record gives: V gene, J gene, CDR3 protein.

TRBV4-3,TRBJ2-1,ASSQRVNEQF
TRBV28,TRBJ1-5,ASRRQGGRNQPQH
TRBV7-9,TRBJ2-5,ASVSVPETQY
TRBV5-1,TRBJ1-2,ASSSGQPSYGYT
TRBV5-6,TRBJ2-5,ASSLALRGGRETQY
TRBV19,TRBJ2-6,ASSPGSGANVLT
TRBV9,TRBJ2-5,ASSTGRLQETQY
TRBV5-1,TRBJ1-6,ASSRDRGNSPLH
TRBV6-6,TRBJ1-5,ASTQGLNQPQH
TRBV18,TRBJ2-1,ASSPPATGIDNEQF
TRBV12-3/TRBV12-4,TRBJ2-6,ASSRVGGRGIVSGANVLT
TRBV18,TRBJ2-7,ASSLTPGYEQY
TRBV19,TRBJ2-6,ASKGQGTGANVLT
TRBV9,TRBJ2-5,ASSVSPGGLETQY
TRBV14,TRBJ2-2,ASSRYGGTSNTGELF
TRBV14,TRBJ2-1,ASSPYPRGEQF
TRBV4-3,TRBJ1-2,ASSLRPPGQGGYGYT
TRBV27,TRBJ1-5,ASSPGTHRPQH
TRBV6-5,TRBJ2-7,ASSYGQGAYEQY
TRBV25-1,TRBJ2-3,ASSDSAADTQY